This entry is about one T cell receptor (beta chain). What it recognizes is unknown. The sample comes from a study of T cell responses to AZD1222 COVID-19 vaccine. Points from the study as a whole: Reports say nearly half of spike-specific TCRs go after unmutated variant regions. AZD1222 recipients seropositive at baseline numbered only 6 or 7. Sampling captured repertoires only after the peak T cell response.

The data were produced by immunoSEQ multiplex PCR, yet TCRdb's version contains in-frame clones alone and is incomplete. Altogether about 130,000 clones are present, more than 75% being singletons, with the ten largest covering about 9.4%. Germline V gene data show CDR1 as SEHNR and CDR2 as FQNEAQ (reference sequence). This CDR3 has 15 amino acids. V lost 5 bases to trimming and J lost 2 bases; unmatched junction nucleotides: 3. This chain links TRBV7-9 with TRBJ2-6; 7 nucleotides line up with TRBD1. This receptor was taken from an adult in good health. Material: peripheral blood, obtained on day 0 of AZD1222 vaccination. CDR3 region: CASSRQGAGANVLTF. In DNA, the CDR3 is TGTGCCAGCAGCCGACAGGGTGCTGGGGCCAACGTCCTGACTTTC.